The rows below give T cell receptor beta chains drawn from one sample of a study of shared clonotypes between healthy human individuals. TCRdb keeps only in-frame clones here, not all; method: immunoSEQ multiplex PCR. The sample has approximately 840,000 clones; about 96% are singletons. Input material: naive CD8+ T cells sorted from blood. All receptors come from a man aged 25 to 40 in good health. The CDR3 runs from the conserved cysteine through the conserved F or W. The D gene is left open where the match is weak. Rows give clone size only sometimes, using once, few, many, or a class for an expanded clone.

v_call: TRBV14; d_call: -; clone_size: -; j_call: TRBJ2-7; cdr3_nt: TGTGCCAGCAGCAGGACTGGCTCCTACGAGCAGTACTTC; cdr3_aa: CASSRTGSYEQYF
v_call: TRBV7-9; d_call: -; clone_size: -; j_call: TRBJ2-7; cdr3_nt: TGTGCCAGCAGCCTAGCTAAGCCCGAGCAGTACTTC; cdr3_aa: CASSLAKPEQYF
v_call: TRBV27; d_call: TRBD2; clone_size: -; j_call: TRBJ2-1; cdr3_nt: TGTGCCAGCAGTTTTAGCGGGTACAATGAGCAGTTCTTC; cdr3_aa: CASSFSGYNEQFF
v_call: TRBV7-6; d_call: -; clone_size: -; j_call: TRBJ2-7; cdr3_nt: TGTGCCAGCAGCTTAGGGTCCCTAGCTAGCTCCTACGAGCAGTACTTC; cdr3_aa: CASSLGSLASSYEQYF
v_call: TRBV6-1; d_call: -; clone_size: -; j_call: TRBJ1-5; cdr3_nt: TGTGCCAGCAGTGCGGACGATGAGAGCAATCAGCCCCAGCATTTT; cdr3_aa: CASSADDESNQPQHF
v_call: TRBV29-1; d_call: TRBD1; clone_size: once; j_call: TRBJ1-1; cdr3_nt: TGCAGCGTTATTACCGGGACAGGGAACACTGAAGCTTTCTTT; cdr3_aa: CSVITGTGNTEAFF
v_call: TRBV6-6; d_call: TRBD2; clone_size: -; j_call: TRBJ2-1; cdr3_nt: TGTGCCAGCAGTTACTCGTGGGAGGGCACTTTTAATGAGCAGTTCTTC; cdr3_aa: CASSYSWEGTFNEQFF
v_call: TRBV9; d_call: -; clone_size: -; j_call: TRBJ2-2; cdr3_nt: TGTGCCAGCAGCGGAGGGCTAGCCCTTAAGTCGAACACCGGGGAGCTGTTTTTT; cdr3_aa: CASSGGLALKSNTGELFF
v_call: TRBV19; d_call: -; clone_size: -; j_call: TRBJ2-7; cdr3_nt: TGTGCCAGTAGTATAGGGACACAGGGCTACGAGCAGTACTTC; cdr3_aa: CASSIGTQGYEQYF
v_call: TRBV4-1; d_call: -; clone_size: -; j_call: TRBJ2-3; cdr3_nt: TGCGCCAGCAGCCAAGATTTGGTATTAGATACGCAGTATTTT; cdr3_aa: CASSQDLVLDTQYF
v_call: TRBV13; d_call: TRBD1; clone_size: -; j_call: TRBJ2-7; cdr3_nt: TGTGCCAGCAGCTTAGGGTTGGGACAGGGTCCCGAGCAGTACTTC; cdr3_aa: CASSLGLGQGPEQYF
v_call: TRBV7-6; d_call: TRBD2; clone_size: -; j_call: TRBJ2-1; cdr3_nt: TGTGCCAGCAGCTTTTTGACTAGCGGGAGATACAATGAGCAGTTCTTC; cdr3_aa: CASSFLTSGRYNEQFF
v_call: TRBV29-1; d_call: TRBD2; clone_size: few; j_call: TRBJ2-1; cdr3_nt: TGCAGCGTGGAGGGACTAGCGGGAGTGTTTGAGCAGTTCTTC; cdr3_aa: CSVEGLAGVFEQFF
v_call: TRBV28; d_call: -; clone_size: once; j_call: TRBJ1-1; cdr3_nt: TGTGCCAGCAGCCTACAAGGCACTGAAGCTTTCTTT; cdr3_aa: CASSLQGTEAFF
v_call: TRBV29-1; d_call: TRBD2; clone_size: -; j_call: TRBJ2-7; cdr3_nt: TGCAGCGTTCGGGGGGAGGGCGAACTCTACGAGCAGTACTTC; cdr3_aa: CSVRGEGELYEQYF
v_call: TRBV29-1; d_call: TRBD1; clone_size: -; j_call: TRBJ2-1; cdr3_nt: TGCAGCGTTGAACAGGGGGCTTACAATGAGCAGTTCTTC; cdr3_aa: CSVEQGAYNEQFF
v_call: TRBV7-9; d_call: -; clone_size: -; j_call: TRBJ2-5; cdr3_nt: TGTGCCAGCAGCTTTAGCCCTAGGGAGACCCAGTACTTC; cdr3_aa: CASSFSPRETQYF
v_call: TRBV9; d_call: TRBD2; clone_size: -; j_call: TRBJ2-1; cdr3_nt: TGTGCCAGCACCGCGGGACTAGCAGTCTACAATGAGCAGTTCTTC; cdr3_aa: CASTAGLAVYNEQFF
v_call: TRBV2; d_call: TRBD1; clone_size: -; j_call: TRBJ1-1; cdr3_nt: TGTGCCAGCAGTGGGACAGGAGAAGCTTTCTTT; cdr3_aa: CASSGTGEAFF
v_call: TRBV19; d_call: -; clone_size: -; j_call: TRBJ1-1; cdr3_nt: TGTGCCAGTAGTATAGTACCCGGGCCAGTTTTCTTT; cdr3_aa: CASSIVPGPVFF
v_call: TRBV5-1; d_call: -; clone_size: -; j_call: TRBJ2-7; cdr3_nt: TGCGCCAGCAGCTTGGTCGGGGGCTCCTACGAGCAGTACTTC; cdr3_aa: CASSLVGGSYEQYF
v_call: TRBV25-1; d_call: -; clone_size: -; j_call: TRBJ1-5; cdr3_nt: TGTGCCAGCGCCAGGGAGCCCCAGCATTTT; cdr3_aa: CASAREPQHF
v_call: TRBV7-9; d_call: -; clone_size: -; j_call: TRBJ2-7; cdr3_nt: TGTGCCAGCAGACCAGGGAGCTCCTACGAGCAGTACTTC; cdr3_aa: CASRPGSSYEQYF
v_call: TRBV11-3; d_call: -; clone_size: -; j_call: TRBJ2-2; cdr3_nt: TGTGCCAGCAGCTTAGGTGGGTACAGGGAAGGGACCGGGGAGCTGTTTTTT; cdr3_aa: CASSLGGYREGTGELFF
v_call: TRBV2; d_call: TRBD2; clone_size: -; j_call: TRBJ2-1; cdr3_nt: TGTGCCAGCATTAATAGCGGGGTGAAAAACAATGAGCAGTTCTTC; cdr3_aa: CASINSGVKNNEQFF
v_call: TRBV5-1; d_call: -; clone_size: -; j_call: TRBJ1-5; cdr3_nt: TGCGCCAGCAGCTTGGGGGTCGACAGCAATCAGCCCCAGCATTTT; cdr3_aa: CASSLGVDSNQPQHF
v_call: TRBV5-5; d_call: TRBD1; clone_size: -; j_call: TRBJ1-2; cdr3_nt: TGTGCCAGCAGCTTGTCGGACAGGGATCGCTATGGCTACACCTTC; cdr3_aa: CASSLSDRDRYGYTF
v_call: TRBV4-1; d_call: -; clone_size: -; j_call: TRBJ2-7; cdr3_nt: TGCGCCAGCAGCCAAGACATCACAGGTATATCCTACGAGCAGTACTTC; cdr3_aa: CASSQDITGISYEQYF
v_call: TRBV6-5; d_call: -; clone_size: -; j_call: TRBJ2-1; cdr3_nt: TGTGCCAGCAGAACCCTCTGGAATGAGCAGTTCTTC; cdr3_aa: CASRTLWNEQFF
v_call: TRBV28; d_call: TRBD1; clone_size: -; j_call: TRBJ1-5; cdr3_nt: TGTGCCAGCAGTTTGGGACAGGGGTATCAGCCCCAGCATTTT; cdr3_aa: CASSLGQGYQPQHF
v_call: TRBV2; d_call: -; clone_size: -; j_call: TRBJ2-7; cdr3_nt: TGTGCCAGCAGAGTCTCGAGTGAGCAGTACTTC; cdr3_aa: CASRVSSEQYF